This record covers a single T cell receptor (beta chain). Its antigen is currently unknown. This CDR3 is also generated by other DNA sequences in the sample. Amplification used 60 Vbeta primers and 13 Jbeta primers. The method was immunoSEQ multiplex PCR; TCRdb's version includes in-frame clones alone and lacks a portion of them. The sample consists of some 160,000 clones, under 90% of them appearing once. V lost 0 bases, J lost 4 bases, and 9 bases lay in between. The CDR3 sequence is 14 residues long. CDR1 and CDR2 from the germline V gene are PRHDT and FYEKMQ (reference sequence). The data were taken from a study of cytomegalovirus exposure and HLA in healthy donors. Notes on the study in general: Most TCR sequences proved rare, with some public TCRs found in many donors.

This chain joins TRBV13 and TRBJ1-1, with a tentative D call TRBD1 (5 bases). The sequenced material came from PBMCs. The sequence came from a man aged 18 to 29 in good health and CMV-seronegative. The DNA of the CDR3 is TGTGCCAGCAGCTTAGGCACGGGGGTCACTGAAGCTTTCTTT. It is translated as CASSLGTGVTEAFF.